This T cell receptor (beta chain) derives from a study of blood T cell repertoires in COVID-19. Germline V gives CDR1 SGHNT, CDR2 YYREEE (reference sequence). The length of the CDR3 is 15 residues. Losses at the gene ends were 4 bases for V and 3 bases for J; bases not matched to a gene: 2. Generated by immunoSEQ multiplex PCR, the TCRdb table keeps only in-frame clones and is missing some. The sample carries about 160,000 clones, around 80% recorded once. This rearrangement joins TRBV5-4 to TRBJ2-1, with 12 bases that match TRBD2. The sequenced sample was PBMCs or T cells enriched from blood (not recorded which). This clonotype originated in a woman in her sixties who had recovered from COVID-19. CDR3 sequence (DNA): TGTGCCAGCAGCAGACTAGCGGGGGTCTACAATGAGCAGTTCTTC. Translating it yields CASSRLAGVYNEQFF.